This T cell receptor beta chain was identified during a study of blood T cell repertoires in COVID-19 (dated by TCRdb to between 2020 and 2021). Broadly, across the study: Samples covering the acute and convalescent phases of COVID-19 were provided by collaborators in the United States, Italy and Spain. The material from the prospective study consisted of cDNA or gDNA derived from T cells, B-cell-depleted T cells, or PBMCs. The dataset comprised deeply sampled blood TCRbeta repertoires from subjects exposed to, actively infected with, or recovered from COVID-19. The repertoires were released in a freely available public database meant as a resource for research on the immune response to SARS-CoV-2. Samples came from the ongoing ImmuneRACE study (first 160 participants) plus 1,254 subjects from 6 global collaborators. Nearly every sample came with metadata listing a de-identified subject ID, COVID-19 status, age in years and sex. Where HLA class I and class II types were available, the types were taken from metadata supplied by the sample provider, not from assay-based typing. What the study reported, not specific to this receptor: The amount of clinical and demographic metadata varied by source and participant and was provided uncurated.

A note on this clone: Its antigen target is currently unknown. Base qualities are not at hand, and no much larger clone is one base apart.

TCRbeta CDR3 regions were amplified from genomic DNA using the immunoSEQ Assay, a bias-controlled multiplex PCR. In the source study's methods: Nucleated cell counts per sample were estimated from amplification of reference gene primers within the assay. To quantify the absolute abundance of each unique TCRbeta CDR3 rearrangement, sequence reads were collapsed and filtered. Productive Simpson clonality was computed per sample as the square root of Simpson's diversity index over productive rearrangements. This is the immuneACCESS table as TCRdb keeps it, with only in-frame sequences that have V and J called. A part of the clones is gone; compared with another copy, unresolved V genes explain less than half, and the rest is unexplained. D and trimming were read from the DNA, whereas the V and J calls and clone size are those reported in that table. The table for this sample lists about 210,000 clones; under 95% of them were counted only once. 1% to 1.5% of the sample belongs to the ten largest clones.

Collaborating institutions collected whole blood in K2EDTA tubes following their own protocols. Collaborator samples were shipped for TCRbeta analysis as frozen whole blood, isolated PBMCs, or DNA extracted from either sample type. This sequence originates from a man younger than 45 with acute or convalescent COVID-19. Input material: peripheral blood.

Here the CDR3 is given as CASSKPGLSYEQYF. The base sequence is TGTGCCAGCAGTAAACCGGGACTAAGCTACGAGCAGTACTTC. The chain is assembled from TRBV7-2 and TRBJ2-7; 7 of the junction bases match TRBD2. CDR1 and CDR2 (SGHTA, FQGNSA) derive from the germline V gene. Relative to germline, V is missing 6 bases and J is missing 3 bases, with 8 bases of the junction outside any gene match. The CDR3 starts with the cysteine, ends with the phenylalanine, and has 14 residues. Kept here is only the CDR3 DNA, which spans 42 bases and is read in frame from base 1.